The 21 T cell receptor beta chains below were found in one sample sequenced in a study of T cells in Graves' hyperthyroidism and ophthalmopathy. The investigators amplified TCR beta CDR3 regions from RNA transcripts. The HTBI primer set was used in a first-round RT-PCR of the TCR CDR3. Via MiXCR, TCRdb re-called the multiplex PCR reads, giving one row per CDR3 protein. The sample consists of around 490,000 distinct CDR3 sequences, about 20% of them appearing once. Material for sequencing was blood. The receptors originated from a man aged 40-50 years with Graves' ophthalmopathy.

This clonotype was observed a handful of times. This chain joins TRBV3-1 and TRBJ1-2; the D is unclear. The germline V gene has CDR1 LGHDT and CDR2 YNNKEL (reference sequence). V lost 0 bases to trimming and J lost 8 bases, with 13 bases between them. CDR3 length equals 14 residues. CDR3 in amino acids: CASSQEGVSRGYTF. DNA for the CDR3: TGTGCCAGCAGCCAAGAAGGAGTAAGTCGCGGCTACACCTTC.

This clonotype turned up a few times. V gene TRBV25-1 combines with J gene TRBJ2-6, with D perhaps TRBD1 (6 bases). This CDR3 contains 16 residues. V gave up 4 bases and J gave up 4 bases, with 14 bases separating them. Germline lookup yields CDR1 MGHDK and CDR2 SYGVNS. CDR3 DNA: TGTGCCAGCAGTGCGAAACAGGGAGCCGGGGCCAACGTCCTGACTTTC. It yields the protein CASSAKQGAGANVLTF.

This chain connects TRBV4-1 to TRBJ2-7; D call uncertain. Trimming removed 4 bases from V and 4 bases from J, with 17 bases in between. Germline CDR1 MGHRA, CDR2 YSYEKL. The CDR3 contains 15 residues. DNA of the CDR3: TGCGCCAGCAGCCTGAACGCGGCCCTTGGGTACGAGCAGTACTTC. Its protein product is CASSLNAALGYEQYF.

This clonotype came up a few times. The chain is built from TRBV4-1 and TRBJ2-7; 13 nucleotides line up with TRBD2. J gave up 4 bases and V 5 bases, and 17 bases lay outside the gene matches. The CDR3 runs to 19 residues. The germline V gene has CDR1 MGHRA and CDR2 YSYEKL. CDR3 bases: TGCGCCAGCAGCTTAAGGAGGGGCATGGGACTAGCGGGACCATACGAGCAGTACTTC. Residues: CASSLRRGMGLAGPYEQYF.

Only one count was recorded for this clonotype. A clone one base away is much larger, so this may be a read error. The rearrangement joins TRBV5-6 to TRBJ2-7; 12 bases are a match to TRBD1. The germline V gene encodes CDR1 SGHDT and CDR2 YYEEEE. V was pared by 3 bases and J by 0 bases, with 7 bases of the junction left unmatched. There are 17 residues in the CDR3. The CDR3 region has the DNA TGTGCCAGCAGCTCGATCGGGACAGGGGGCGCCTCCTACGAGCAGTACTTC. This codes for CASSSIGTGGASYEQYF.

Of note for this clonotype: A read error may account for a junction end that differs from germline. The V gene is TRBV20-1, the J gene TRBJ2-1; D is ambiguous. CDR1 is DFQATT and CDR2 is SNEGSKA in the germline V gene (reference sequence). The CDR3 covers 13 residues. This CDR3 is CSPRRFSYNEQFF. The CDR3 nucleotides are TGCAGTCCGCGGCGGTTCTCCTACAATGAACAGTTCTTC.

The table lists this clonotype with a few counts. The chain employs TRBV7-9 and TRBJ2-5; a weak D match, TRBD2 (6 bases). The V and J ends lost 7 bases and 5 bases respectively, with 17 bases between them. In germline, CDR1 is SEHNR, CDR2 FQNEAQ (reference sequence). The CDR3 extends over 14 amino acids. The CDR3 sequence: CASTTPGGRETQYF. The CDR3 DNA reads as TGTGCCAGCACCACCCCCGGGGGTCGGGAGACCCAGTACTTC.

At least ten counts were recorded for this clonotype. The V and J genes are TRBV11-2 and TRBJ2-3; no definite D call. The length of the CDR3 is 12 residues. Per germline, CDR1 SGHAT and CDR2 FQNNGV. V was trimmed by 5 bases and J by 0 bases, leaving 3 bases between them. The CDR3 nucleotides are TGTGCCAGCAGCCACAGCACAGATACGCAGTATTTT. Translated, it gives CASSHSTDTQYF.

In its sample, this clonotype was seen a few times. The chain combines TRBV4-3 with TRBJ2-1; TRBD2 agrees at 9 bases. Germline CDR1 and CDR2: LGHNA and YSLEER. The ends lost 2 bases at V and 4 bases at J; junction bases unmatched: 9. The CDR3 has 17 amino acids. The CDR3 DNA reads as TGCGCCAGCAGCCAAACCGGGACTAGCCGAACATACAATGAGCAGTTCTTC. This gives the protein CASSQTGTSRTYNEQFF.

The chain couples TRBV20-1 to TRBJ2-1, with 8 bases identical to TRBD2. The CDR3 totals 14 residues. Unmatched junction bases numbered 4, after V lost 3 bases and J lost 3 bases. Germline V gene lookup returns CDR1 DFQATT and CDR2 SNEGSKA (reference sequence). The CDR3 nucleotides read TGCAGTGCTAGTCCGGCGGGAGGCTACAATGAGCAGTTCTTC. Translation: CSASPAGGYNEQFF.

This clonotype was seen many times. The V and J genes are TRBV10-3 and TRBJ2-1, with 12 bases that match TRBD2. Germline lookup yields CDR1 ENHRY and CDR2 SYGVKD. The CDR3 is made up of 14 amino acids. Trimming at V came to 8 bases and at J to 6 bases, leaving 5 bases not matched to a gene. The CDR3 is CAIGPGLAGNEQFF. In DNA, the CDR3 is TGTGCCATCGGACCGGGACTAGCGGGCAATGAGCAGTTCTTC.

This clonotype occurred many times. The J gene is TRBJ1-1, the V gene TRBV28; 8 bases map to TRBD1. The germline V gene has CDR1 MDHEN and CDR2 SYDVKM. The CDR3 extends over 16 amino acids. The V and J ends lost 5 bases and 2 bases, in that order; junction bases with no gene match: 10. As DNA, the CDR3 is TGTGCCAGCAGTCCGAGTATAGGGACAGGAAACACTGAAGCTTTCTTT. Its translation is CASSPSIGTGNTEAFF.

At least ten counts were recorded for this clonotype. J is TRBJ2-1 and V is TRBV12-3 or TRBV12-4, with TRBD2 matching 9 bases. V dropped 3 bases and J dropped 9; count of bases not matched to a gene: 6. The CDR3 totals 14 residues. The CDR3, as DNA: TGTGCCAGCAGTTTGGGGGCGGGGGGGGGTGAGCAGTTCTTC. Its protein is CASSLGAGGGEQFF.

The sample holds a few counts of this clonotype. This sequence joins TRBV11-2 and TRBJ2-7; D assignment may be TRBD1 or TRBD2 (5 bases each). CDR1 is SGHAT and CDR2 is FQNNGV in the germline V gene. V shed 5 bases and J shed 2 bases, with 10 bases lying between them. CDR3 length: 13 amino acids. CDR3 protein: CASSEGTTYEQYF. CDR3 nucleotide sequence: TGTGCCAGCAGCGAAGGGACCACCTACGAGCAGTACTTC.

With regard to this clonotype: A clone one base away is much larger, so this may be a read error. The V and J genes are TRBV5-4 and TRBJ2-3, with D unresolved. Trimming shortened V by 0 bases and J by 2 bases, and 4 bases separated the two germline ends. Germline V gives CDR1 SGHNT, CDR2 YYREEE (reference sequence). The CDR3 is 13 amino acids. CDR3 amino acids: CASSLVDTDTQYF. As DNA, the CDR3 is TGTGCCAGCAGCTTGGTGGACACAGATACGCAGTATTTT.

This clonotype was counted a few times. The chain's CDR3 is CSARNSGGAGYEQYF. The CDR3, as DNA: TGCAGTGCTAGAAATAGCGGGGGGGCAGGCTACGAGCAGTACTTC. This chain uses TRBV20-1 with TRBJ2-7; 11 positions match TRBD2. The trim removed 2 bases at V and 3 bases at J, leaving 6 bases unmatched. CDR3 length: 15 residues. Germline-derived CDR1 and CDR2 are DFQATT and SNEGSKA (reference sequence).

This clonotype was detected many times. The V gene is TRBV6-1, the J gene TRBJ2-5, with 11 bases aligning to TRBD1. The CDR3 length is 15 residues. The J segment lost 4 bases and the V segment lost 5 bases, leaving 6 bases of the junction unmatched. The V gene's germline CDR1 is MNHNS and CDR2 SASEGT. CDR3 DNA: TGTGCCAGCAGTCAAGGGACAGGGGGACGAGAGACCCAGTACTTC. Encoded protein: CASSQGTGGRETQYF.

This sequence joins TRBV12-3 or TRBV12-4 and TRBJ1-5; no definite D call. V gave up 6 bases and J gave up 1 base, with 7 bases separating them. This CDR3 region has 13 residues. CDR3 loop: CASREQSNQPQHF. As DNA, the CDR3 is TGTGCCAGCAGAGAACAGAGCAATCAGCCCCAGCATTTT.

The CDR3: CASSPSRLANEQYF. CDR3 DNA: TGTGCCAGCAGTCCCTCCCGACTAGCCAACGAGCAGTACTTC. V and J are TRBV27 and TRBJ2-7; 7 nucleotides match TRBD2. V shed 5 bases and J 5 bases; nucleotides not matched to a gene: 9. Per germline, CDR1 MNHEY and CDR2 SMNVEV (reference sequence). The CDR3 sequence is 14 residues long.

This clonotype has at least ten counts. The rearrangement joins TRBV12-3 or TRBV12-4 to TRBJ1-6; the match to TRBD1 covers 7 bases. V dropped 3 bases and J dropped 5; count of bases not matched to a gene: 1. The CDR3 totals 14 residues. The CDR3 nucleotides read TGTGCCAGCAGTTTCGGGACAGATAATTCACCCCTCCACTTT. This encodes CASSFGTDNSPLHF.

The sample holds a few counts of this clonotype. The rearrangement uses TRBV5-4 and TRBJ1-1; D is unresolved. This CDR3 is built from 13 residues. CDR1 is SGHNT, CDR2 YYREEE, per germline (reference sequence). Between the trimmed V and J ends, which lost 4 bases and 2 bases, there was a span of 9 bases. The CDR3 nucleotides read TGTGCCAGCAGCCACGGGCTAAACACTGAAGCTTTCTTT. Translation: CASSHGLNTEAFF.